A single sample gave rise to the 18 T cell receptor beta chains below, sequenced in a study of T cell responses to AZD1222 COVID-19 vaccine. The method was immunoSEQ multiplex PCR; TCRdb's version includes in-frame clones alone and lacks a portion of them. The sample lists roughly 140,000 clones, roughly nine tenths seen once, with 1.5% in the top ten. This material consisted of peripheral blood, taken 28 days after the second AZD1222 dose. These receptors were obtained from an adult who received the AZD1222 COVID-19 vaccine.

This clone was found a few times. The V call is TRBV3-1 (or the pseudogene TRBV3-2), the J call TRBJ2-6; D ambiguous. The ends were cut back, 1 base at V and 0 bases at J, with 7 bases in the middle. This CDR3 contains 16 residues. Germline CDR1 reads LGHDT; CDR2 reads YNNKEL (reference sequence). The CDR3 is CASSQVRSSGANVLTF. The CDR3 DNA reads TGTGCCAGCAGCCAAGTTAGGAGCTCTGGGGCCAACGTCCTGACTTTC.

This chain links TRBV6-5 with TRBJ2-7, with D possibly being TRBD1 (7 bases). CDR3 size: 15 residues. Germline loops: CDR1 MNHEY, CDR2 SVGAGI. V was shortened by 7 bases and J by 4 bases, with 20 bases between the two germline ends. The chain's CDR3 is CASNPEGRGRYEQYF. The CDR3 bases are TGTGCCAGCAACCCAGAGGGCAGGGGGAGGTACGAGCAGTACTTC.

This clone was counted a few times. The J gene is TRBJ1-2, the V gene TRBV28, with unresolved D. CDR3 length equals 14 residues. The germline CDR1 and CDR2 sequences are MDHEN and SYDVKM. The germline V and J ends were trimmed by 6 bases and 4 bases, with 15 bases remaining between them. CDR3 in DNA: TGTGCCAGCAGCAAACGGGATTCAAGCTATGGCTACACCTTC. Residues: CASSKRDSSYGYTF.

The chain uses TRBV7-2 and TRBJ1-1; possible D gene TRBD1, 5 bases. Trimming pared 0 bases from V and 4 bases from J, leaving 12 bases between. The germline V gene has CDR1 SGHTA and CDR2 FQGNSA. The CDR3 is 15 residues long. The CDR3 sequence: CASSLAEGLRTEAFF. The CDR3 DNA sequence: TGTGCCAGCAGCTTAGCGGAGGGACTGCGCACTGAAGCTTTCTTT.

In this sample, this clone turned up once. The chain is built from TRBV3-1 (or the pseudogene TRBV3-2) and TRBJ1-6; the D gene is possibly TRBD1 (5 bases). CDR3 length equals 16 residues. The germline CDR1 and CDR2 sequences are LGHDT and YNNKEL (reference sequence). V dropped 1 base and J dropped 7 bases, with 14 bases sitting between them. For the CDR3, the DNA is TGTGCCAGCAGCCAAGGATGGGGGACCCCGAATTCACCCCTCCACTTT. Translation: CASSQGWGTPNSPLHF.

V is TRBV11-2 and J is TRBJ1-5; D might be TRBD1 (5 bases). The CDR3 runs 18 residues. Germline CDR1 and CDR2: SGHAT and FQNNGV. V was cut by 1 base and J by 4 bases, with 20 bases left in between. CDR3 residues: CASSLAPIQTDGNQPQHF. CDR3 nucleotides: TGTGCCAGCAGCTTAGCTCCAATACAGACAGACGGGAATCAGCCCCAGCATTTT.

The V gene is TRBV30, the J gene TRBJ1-5; no firm D call. This CDR3 spans 15 amino acids. Germline V gene sequence: CDR1 GTSNPN, CDR2 SVGIG (reference sequence). Deletions cut 0 bases from V and 3 bases from J, with 12 bases between. The CDR3: CAWSVGRVDNQPQHF. The CDR3 DNA sequence: TGTGCCTGGAGTGTAGGCAGAGTAGACAATCAGCCCCAGCATTTT.

The chain joins TRBV15 to TRBJ1-6, with unresolved D. Trimming took off 0 bases at V and 10 bases at J, with 7 bases between the two ends. CDR3 length: 13 amino acids. Germline V gene lookup returns CDR1 LNHNV and CDR2 YYDKDF (reference sequence). The CDR3 protein is CATSRDLSSPLHF. The CDR3 region has the DNA TGTGCCACCAGCAGAGATCTGAGCTCACCCCTCCACTTT.

The chain is built from TRBV3-1 (or the pseudogene TRBV3-2) and TRBJ1-2; D unresolved. V lost 1 base, J lost 5 bases, and 17 bases lay in between. Per the germline V gene, CDR1 is LGHDT and CDR2 is YNNKEL (reference sequence). The CDR3 spans 16 residues. CDR3 in amino acids: CASSQAQRAHRYGYTF. DNA for the CDR3: TGTGCCAGCAGCCAAGCCCAGAGGGCGCATCGTTATGGCTACACCTTC.

The chain uses TRBV12-3 or TRBV12-4 and TRBJ2-2, with D perhaps TRBD2 (5 bases). There are 13 residues in the CDR3. V was clipped by 4 bases and J by 7 bases, with 10 bases between them. CDR3 nucleotides: TGTGCCAGCAGTTCACCTGAGGGCGGGGAGCTGTTTTTT. Its protein product is CASSSPEGGELFF.

About this clone itself: An end of the junction differs from the germline gene, which may be a read error. The gene calls are TRBV9 and TRBJ2-1, with TRBD2 matching 9 bases. In germline, CDR1 is SGDLS, CDR2 YYNGEE. The CDR3 consists of 12 residues. The chain's CDR3 is CASSGSGPEQFF. CDR3 sequence (DNA): TGTGCCAGTAGCGGGAGTGGACCTGAGCAGTTCTTC. Together with reference TRBV9 and TRBJ2-1, the CDR3 gives the full variable domain: DSGVTQTPKHLITATGQRVTLRCSPRSGDLSVYWYQQSLDQGLQFLIQYYNGEERAKGNILERFSAQQFPDLHSELNLSSLELGDSALYFCASSGSGPEQFFGPGTRLTVL.

The chain combines TRBV15 with TRBJ1-1; TRBD1 matches 10 bases. Germline V gene sequence: CDR1 LNHNV, CDR2 YYDKDF (reference sequence). The junction had 3 bases not matched to a gene; V was cut back by 4 bases and J by 1 base. This CDR3 has 15 residues. In nucleotides, the CDR3 is TGTGCCACCAGCATTGACAGGGGGCAGAACACTGAAGCTTTCTTT. Amino acids: CATSIDRGQNTEAFF.

The V gene is TRBV25-1, the J gene TRBJ1-5; D uncertain. V was trimmed by 2 bases and J by 6 bases, leaving 17 bases between them. CDR3 length equals 16 residues. Germline loops: CDR1 MGHDK, CDR2 SYGVNS. The CDR3 spells CASSEGREGEGQPQHF. The CDR3 DNA follows: TGTGCCAGCAGTGAAGGACGGGAGGGAGAGGGTCAGCCCCAGCATTTT. Full variable domain (outside the CDR3, taken from reference TRBV25-1 and TRBJ1-5): EADIYQTPRYLVIGTGKKITLECSQTMGHDKMYWYQQDPGMELHLIHYSYGVNSTEKGDLSSESTVSRIRTEHFPLTLESARPSHTSQYLCASSEGREGEGQPQHFGDGTRLSIL.

The chain links TRBV14 to TRBJ2-5; TRBD2 is a possible D gene (6 bases). This CDR3 is 15 amino acids long. The V gene's germline CDR1 is SGHDN and CDR2 FVKESK. The V gene lost 2 bases and the J gene lost 5 bases, with 15 bases spanning the gap. The CDR3 DNA is TGTGCCAGCAGCCAATGGGGCTTCGGAGGGGAGACCCAGTACTTC. Encoded protein: CASSQWGFGGETQYF.

This clone was seen a single time. V is TRBV2 and J is TRBJ1-6; the D is unclear. V lost 4 bases and J lost 5, with 15 bases in between. The CDR3 contains 16 residues. Germline V gene data show CDR1 as SNHLY and CDR2 as FYNNEI. The CDR3 spells CASSVEWAGDNSPLHF. The CDR3 bases are TGTGCCAGCAGTGTGGAGTGGGCAGGCGATAATTCACCCCTCCACTTT.

V and J are TRBV6-5 and TRBJ1-1; perhaps TRBD1 as D (5 bases). CDR3 length: 15 residues. Germline CDR1 is MNHEY and CDR2 is SVGAGI. The V gene lost 2 bases and the J gene lost 11 bases, with 21 bases spanning the gap. This chain's CDR3 is CASSYGGPTNYAAFF. The DNA of the CDR3 is TGTGCCAGCAGTTACGGGGGACCGACGAACTACGCGGCTTTCTTT.

This chain uses TRBV6-5 with TRBJ1-1, with D perhaps TRBD1 (5 bases). CDR1 is MNHEY, CDR2 SVGAGI, per germline. This CDR3 region has 14 residues. The V end was cut by 3 bases, the J end by 5 bases, with 13 bases between. The DNA for the CDR3 is TGTGCCAGCAGTTATATGGGAGGGGAGACTGAAGCTTTCTTT. This encodes CASSYMGGETEAFF.

The chain is built from TRBV24-1 and TRBJ2-3, with D unclear. The ends were cut back, 1 base at V and 1 base at J, with 11 bases in the middle. The germline gives CDR1 KGHDR, CDR2 SFDVKD. The CDR3 has 16 amino acids. CDR3 in DNA: TGTGCCACCAGTGATTTCGCGGACGGAGGCACAGATACGCAGTATTTT. Encoded protein: CATSDFADGGTDTQYF.